Here is one TCR beta chain with its context. Its specificity is unknown. This sample stems from a study of cytomegalovirus exposure and HLA in healthy donors. Study context: T cells numbering around 200 million yielded roughly 120 million unique TCR beta sequences in an earlier analysis. Unique TCRs numbering around 85 million, obtained from HLA-typed donors, made up an early data release. Study-wide findings and caveats: TCR beta V- and J-gene trimming, according to a later analysis, was linked to a missense DCLRE1C variant.

Healthy bone marrow donors formed the donor group. A multiplex PCR was run with 60 Vbeta primers and 13 Jbeta primers. Method: immunoSEQ multiplex PCR; TCRdb's copy keeps in-frame clones and lacks some. The sample shows about 140,000 clones, over 75% of them seen only once. The sequenced sample consisted of PBMCs. The receptor was derived from a woman between 40 and 55 years old in good health and CMV-seronegative.

In nucleotides, the CDR3 is TGTGCCAGCAGTAACCGGGACAGCTCGACTATTTTCTATGGCTACACCTTC. It codes for CASSNRDSSTIFYGYTF. The genes are TRBV28 and TRBJ1-2, with TRBD1 matching 7 bases. CDR1 MDHEN and CDR2 SYDVKM come from the germline V gene. J gave up 4 bases and V 5 bases, and 16 bases lay outside the gene matches. This CDR3 is 17 amino acids long.